Listed here is a single TCR beta chain. Using immunoSEQ multiplex PCR, the repertoire was profiled, and TCRdb retains in-frame clones only, with some absent. The data contain about 69,000 clones, 85% to 90% of them singletons. The data derive from a study of OX40 agonist ivuxolimab in advanced cancers. Trimming stripped 6 bases from V and 1 base from J, with 9 bases between. Germline CDR1 KGHSH, CDR2 LQKENI. The CDR3 totals 13 residues. The specimen comprised CD4+ or CD8+ T cells sorted from blood, sampled in a trial of the OX40 agonist ivuxolimab. The TCR was taken from an adult with an advanced solid tumor such as melanoma, head and neck, liver or kidney cancer. The chain links TRBV18 to TRBJ1-2, with D tentatively TRBD1 (6 bases). The CDR3: CASSSDSNYGYTF. The CDR3 coding sequence is TGTGCCAGCTCGTCGGACAGTAACTATGGCTACACCTTC.